Following are 8 T cell receptor beta chains from one sample sequenced in a study of blood T cell repertoires in COVID-19. The table came from immunoSEQ multiplex PCR; TCRdb's copy has only in-frame clones and leaves some out. The table includes 110,000 to 150,000 clones, around 81% detected once. The source material was peripheral blood. The receptors derive from a human donor in a cohort sampled during active COVID-19.

The gene calls are TRBV18 and TRBJ2-7; 11 bases are a match to TRBD2. Germline V CDR1 and CDR2: KGHSH, LQKENI. J lost 7 bases, V lost 3 bases, and 17 bases had no gene match. The CDR3 has 18 residues. CDR3 sequence: CASSPRAVAGGGPGEQYF. In DNA form, the CDR3 reads TGTGCCAGCTCACCCCGTGCAGTAGCGGGAGGGGGTCCGGGGGAGCAGTACTTC.

This chain uses TRBV28 with TRBJ1-6, with 9 bases aligning to TRBD1. Germline V gene data show CDR1 as MDHEN and CDR2 as SYDVKM. V was pared by 5 bases and J by 6 bases, with 5 bases of the junction left unmatched. This CDR3 region has 15 residues. This chain's CDR3 is CASSTGQGRNSPLHF. The CDR3 bases are TGTGCCAGCAGTACGGGACAGGGTCGTAATTCACCCCTCCACTTT.

The rearrangement joins TRBV27 to TRBJ1-1; D gene uncertain. The CDR3 is 15 residues long. V was clipped by 2 bases and J by 0 bases, with 10 bases between them. Germline CDR1 and CDR2: MNHEY and SMNVEV (reference sequence). The CDR3 spells CASSLGPWMNTEAFF. DNA for the CDR3: TGTGCCAGCAGTTTAGGGCCCTGGATGAACACTGAAGCTTTCTTT.

This clone was found once. The rearrangement joins TRBV4-3 to TRBJ1-4, with 8 bases that match TRBD1. Germline CDR1 reads LGHNA; CDR2 reads YSLEER. The CDR3 runs to 16 residues. Germline trimming cut 5 bases from V and 4 bases from J; bases unmatched to any gene: 9. In DNA form, the CDR3 reads TGCGCCAGCAGCGCGTCCTGGACAGGGAGTAATGAAAAACTGTTTTTT. Protein sequence: CASSASWTGSNEKLFF.

The chain couples TRBV5-6 to TRBJ2-7, with 7 bases identical to TRBD2. V was clipped by 0 bases and J by 1 base; unmatched bases: 7. The germline CDR1 and CDR2 sequences are SGHDT and YYEEEE. The CDR3 extends over 16 amino acids. As DNA, the CDR3 is TGTGCCAGCAGCTTGGCCGGCTCTAGCGGTTCCTACGAGCAGTACTTC. Its protein is CASSLAGSSGSYEQYF.

The chain joins TRBV9 to TRBJ1-1; D unresolved. Trimming removed 3 bases at V and 3 bases at J, with 18 bases between. CDR3 length: 16 amino acids. CDR1 is SGDLS and CDR2 is YYNGEE in the germline V gene. The CDR3 region has the DNA TGTGCCAGCAGCGCGAGAGACACCCCGGGGTACACTGAAGCTTTCTTT. Its translation is CASSARDTPGYTEAFF.

This chain joins TRBV15 and TRBJ2-6; the match to TRBD1 covers 7 bases. The CDR3 covers 16 residues. The V gene's germline CDR1 is LNHNV and CDR2 YYDKDF (reference sequence). J lost 2 bases, V lost 0 bases, and 1 base had no gene match. The CDR3 region is CATSRDDRAGANVLTF. The CDR3 DNA reads TGTGCCACCAGCAGAGATGACAGGGCTGGGGCCAACGTCCTGACTTTC. The full variable domain, completed using reference TRBV15 and TRBJ2-6, is DAMVIQNPRYQVTQFGKPVTLSCSQTLNHNVMYWYQQKSSQAPKLLFHYYDKDFNNEADTPDNFQSRRPNTSFCFLDIRSPGLGDTAMYLCATSRDDRAGANVLTFGAGSRLTVL.

This chain links TRBV5-1 with TRBJ1-1, with TRBD1 matching over 8 bases. The ends lost 1 base at V and 4 bases at J; junction bases unmatched: 9. The CDR3 has 16 residues. CDR1 is SGHRS, CDR2 YFSETQ, per germline. CDR3 bases: TGCGCCAGCAGCTTGCGGCAGGGGGCGTTATCCACTGAAGCTTTCTTT. Protein sequence: CASSLRQGALSTEAFF.